The 5 T cell receptor beta chains in this list originate from one sample, sequenced in a study of T cells in Graves' hyperthyroidism and ophthalmopathy. Template material for amplifying TCR beta CDR3 regions consisted of RNA transcripts. First-round RT-PCR with HTBI primers amplified the TCR CDR3 region. From the multiplex PCR reads, TCRdb called clonotypes with MiXCR, one entry per CDR3 protein. Counted here are hundreds of thousands of distinct CDR3 sequences, roughly 14% occurring once; the ten biggest clones make up about 12%. Material for sequencing was blood. These receptors were obtained from a man between 18 and 35 years old with Graves' ophthalmopathy.

The chain joins TRBV7-6 to TRBJ1-1; no firm D call. The germline V gene has CDR1 SGHVS and CDR2 FNYEAQ. The length of the CDR3 is 15 residues. Deletions cut 2 bases from V and 1 base from J, with 11 bases between. CDR3 region: CASSLRPGKNTEAFF. The CDR3 DNA sequence: TGTGCCAGCAGCTTACGGCCGGGGAAGAACACTGAAGCTTTCTTT.

The rearrangement joins TRBV13 to TRBJ2-2; TRBD2 matches 10 bases. V shed 6 bases and J 4 bases; nucleotides not matched to a gene: 5. Germline values: CDR1 PRHDT, CDR2 FYEKMQ (reference sequence). The CDR3 sequence is 15 residues long. The CDR3, as DNA: TGTGCCAGCAGATCAAGCGGGAGGGGCACCGGGGAGCTGTTTTTT. Translating gives CASRSSGRGTGELFF.

J is TRBJ1-6 and V is TRBV7-9, with TRBD1 as a possible D gene (5 bases). This CDR3 has 13 residues. Germline values: CDR1 SEHNR, CDR2 FQNEAQ (reference sequence). Trimming pared 8 bases from V and 2 bases from J, leaving 7 bases between. The CDR3 reads CASGGAYNSPLHF. The CDR3 coding sequence is TGTGCCAGCGGGGGGGCCTATAATTCACCCCTCCACTTT.

Only a few counts were recorded for this clonotype. The chain uses TRBV5-1 and TRBJ2-2; perhaps TRBD1 as D (6 bases). Trimming removed 4 bases from V and 1 base from J, with 8 bases in between. The CDR3 has 14 residues. Looked up from germline, CDR1 is SGHRS and CDR2 is YFSETQ. The CDR3 DNA follows: TGCGCCAGCAGCGTGACAGGGAACACCGGGGAGCTGTTTTTT. It specifies CASSVTGNTGELFF.

This clonotype was seen at least ten times. V gene TRBV7-6 combines with J gene TRBJ2-7; 7 bases agree with TRBD2. V lost 8 bases, J lost 0 bases, and 10 bases stayed unmatched. This CDR3 is 15 amino acids long. In germline, CDR1 is SGHVS, CDR2 FNYEAQ. CDR3 DNA: TGTGCCAGCGCGAGACTAGCTCTGGACTCCTACGAGCAGTACTTC. The encoded protein is CASARLALDSYEQYF.